The present T cell receptor (beta chain) was sequenced within a study of shared clonotypes between healthy human individuals. Study information: Three men and a couple of women, aged 18 to 49, were donors. A donor's plate count was three for CD4 naive and three for CD4 memory; CD8 naive had two and CD8 memory one.

Looked up from germline, CDR1 is SGHVS and CDR2 is FQNEAQ. This CDR3 is 13 amino acids long. Deletions cut 5 bases from V and 6 bases from J, with 13 bases between. Genomic DNA of every subset was divided equally among multiple immunoSEQ plates. Per the authors' pipeline: Filtering differed, since immunoSEQ gave only junction sequences and no quality scores. Profiled with immunoSEQ multiplex PCR; TCRdb holds only in-frame clones, not every one. V and J calls and clone size follow that table, whereas D and trimming were derived from the DNA. The repertoire holds approximately 1,500,000 clones, 95% to 99% seen once, with about 0.42% in the top ten.

The chain joins TRBV7-8 to TRBJ1-1; possibly TRBD1 for D (5 bases). This TCR came from a man aged 25-45 years in good health. The specimen sequenced was naive CD4+ T cells sorted from blood. Subset given: CD45RA+ positively selected. The CDR3, as DNA: TGTGCCAGCAGCCAATACAGGACGGCTGAAGCTTTCTTT. It specifies CASSQYRTAEAFF.